These 8 T cell receptor beta chains were sequenced from one sample in a study of neurological immune-mediated disorders. A single record per CDR3 protein comes from TCRdb applying MiXCR to the 5' RACE reads. The data contain about 79,000 distinct CDR3 sequences, 13% to 15% of them singletons. The sequencing sample was made of PBMCs. These receptor sequences come from a woman in her forties or fifties in good health.

This clonotype has a count of ten or more. This rearrangement joins TRBV6-6 to TRBJ1-6; D ambiguous. The ends were cut back, 4 bases at V and 7 bases at J, with 8 bases in the middle. The CDR3 has 13 residues. CDR1 MNHNY and CDR2 SVGAGI come from the germline V gene (reference sequence). In DNA, the CDR3 is TGTGCCAGCAGTTCCCCTGAAAATTCACCCCTCCACTTT. It encodes CASSSPENSPLHF.

The rearrangement links TRBV18 to TRBJ2-1; D possibly corresponds to TRBD2 (5 bases). The V and J ends lost 0 bases and 2 bases respectively, with 8 bases between them. Germline V lookup: CDR1 KGHSH, CDR2 LQKENI. The CDR3 length is 15 residues. CDR3 bases: TGTGCCAGCTCACCACCGTCGGGGACCTACAATGAGCAGTTCTTC. It is translated as CASSPPSGTYNEQFF.

Details on this clonotype: This may be a read error: a much more frequent sequence differs by one nucleotide. It is likely a read error, because the conserved phenylalanine at the end of the CDR3 is missing. This chain connects TRBV3-1 to TRBJ2-2; no clear D. CDR1 is LGHDT and CDR2 is YNNKEL in the germline V gene (reference sequence). The CDR3 runs to 13 residues. The V end was cut by 1 base, the J end by 7 bases, with 7 bases between. CDR3: CASSQVSSGELFI. In DNA, the CDR3 is TGTGCCAGCAGCCAAGTTTCAAGCGGGGAGCTGTTTATT.

At least ten counts were recorded for this clonotype. The chain recombines TRBV20-1 with TRBJ1-1, with 8 bases lining up with TRBD1. This CDR3 contains 15 residues. The germline V gene has CDR1 DFQATT and CDR2 SNEGSKA (reference sequence). V shed 2 bases, J shed 4 bases, and the junction held 9 bases outside the gene matches. The CDR3 spells CSARNSGTGLTEAFF. The CDR3 DNA sequence: TGCAGTGCTAGAAATTCCGGGACAGGCCTCACTGAAGCTTTCTTT.

This clonotype has just a few counts. The gene calls are TRBV5-1 and TRBJ2-6; D remains ambiguous. This CDR3 is built from 15 residues. Germline V gene sequence: CDR1 SGHRS, CDR2 YFSETQ. Trimming removed 3 bases from V and 0 bases from J, with 7 bases in between. CDR3 DNA: TGCGCCAGCAGCTGGACGAGCTCTGGGGCCAACGTCCTGACTTTC. It encodes CASSWTSSGANVLTF.

The table lists this clonotype with a few counts. V usage is TRBV7-3 and J usage is TRBJ2-2; D gene uncertain. Germline CDR1 SGHTA, CDR2 FQGTGA. This CDR3 has 12 amino acids. V shed 0 bases and J shed 9 bases, with 5 bases lying between them. The CDR3 reads CASSLTRRELFF. CDR3 in DNA: TGTGCCAGCAGCTTAACAAGGAGGGAGCTGTTTTTT.

This clonotype was detected ten times or more. This sequence joins TRBV7-6 and TRBJ1-6, with TRBD1 matching 7 bases. V was clipped by 5 bases and J by 3 bases; unmatched bases: 7. CDR1 is SGHVS, CDR2 FNYEAQ, per germline. The CDR3 length is 16 residues. The CDR3, as DNA: TGTGCCAGCAGCCCATGGACAGGAGACTATAATTCACCCCTCCACTTT. Protein product: CASSPWTGDYNSPLHF.

This clonotype was recorded many times. The genes are TRBV4-2 and TRBJ2-3, with 9 bases that match TRBD2. The V and J ends lost 2 bases and 4 bases, in that order; junction bases with no gene match: 13. The length of the CDR3 is 18 residues. CDR1 is LGHNA and CDR2 is YNFKEQ in the germline V gene. The CDR3 nucleotides are TGTGCCAGCAGCCAACAACCTTCTGCGGGAGGGAGGGCAGATACGCAGTATTTT. It codes for CASSQQPSAGGRADTQYF.